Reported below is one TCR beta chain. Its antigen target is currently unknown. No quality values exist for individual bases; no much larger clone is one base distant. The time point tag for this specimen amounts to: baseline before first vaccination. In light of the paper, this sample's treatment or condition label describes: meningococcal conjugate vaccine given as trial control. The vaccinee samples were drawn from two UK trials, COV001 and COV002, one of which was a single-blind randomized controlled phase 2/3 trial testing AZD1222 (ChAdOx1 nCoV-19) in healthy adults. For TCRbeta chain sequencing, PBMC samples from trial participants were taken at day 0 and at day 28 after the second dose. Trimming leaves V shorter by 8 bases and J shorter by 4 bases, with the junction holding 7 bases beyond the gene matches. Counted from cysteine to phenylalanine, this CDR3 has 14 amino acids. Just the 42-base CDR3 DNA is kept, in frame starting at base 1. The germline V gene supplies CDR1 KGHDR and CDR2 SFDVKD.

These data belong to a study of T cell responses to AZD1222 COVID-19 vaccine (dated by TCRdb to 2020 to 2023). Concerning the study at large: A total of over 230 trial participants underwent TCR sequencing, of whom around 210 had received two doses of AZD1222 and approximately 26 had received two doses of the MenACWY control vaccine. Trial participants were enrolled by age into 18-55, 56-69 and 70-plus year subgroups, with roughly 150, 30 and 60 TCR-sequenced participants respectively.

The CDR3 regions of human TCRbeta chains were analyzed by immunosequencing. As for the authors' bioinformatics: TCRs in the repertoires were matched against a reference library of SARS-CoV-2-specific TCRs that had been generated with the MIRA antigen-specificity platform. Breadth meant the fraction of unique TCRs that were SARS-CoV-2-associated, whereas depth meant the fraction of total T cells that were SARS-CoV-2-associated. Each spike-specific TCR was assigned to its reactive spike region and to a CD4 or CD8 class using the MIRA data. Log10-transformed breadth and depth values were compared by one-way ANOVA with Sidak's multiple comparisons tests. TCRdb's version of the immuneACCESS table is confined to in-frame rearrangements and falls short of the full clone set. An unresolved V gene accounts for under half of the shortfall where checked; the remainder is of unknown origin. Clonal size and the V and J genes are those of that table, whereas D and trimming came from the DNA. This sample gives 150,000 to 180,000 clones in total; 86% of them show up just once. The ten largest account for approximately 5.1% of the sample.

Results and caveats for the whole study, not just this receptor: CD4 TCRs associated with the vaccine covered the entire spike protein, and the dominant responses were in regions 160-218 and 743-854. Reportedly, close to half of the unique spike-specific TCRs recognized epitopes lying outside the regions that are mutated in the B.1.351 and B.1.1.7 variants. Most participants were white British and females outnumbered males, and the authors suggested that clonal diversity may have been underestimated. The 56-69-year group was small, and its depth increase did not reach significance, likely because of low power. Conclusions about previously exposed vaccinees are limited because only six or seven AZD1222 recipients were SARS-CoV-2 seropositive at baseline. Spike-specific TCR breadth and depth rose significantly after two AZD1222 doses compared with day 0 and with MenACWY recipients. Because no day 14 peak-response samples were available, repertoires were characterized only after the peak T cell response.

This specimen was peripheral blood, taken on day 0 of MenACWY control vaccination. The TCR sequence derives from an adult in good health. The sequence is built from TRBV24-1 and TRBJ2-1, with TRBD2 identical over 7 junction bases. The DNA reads TGTGCCACCAAGGCTAGCGGAGGGTACAATGAGCAGTTCTTC. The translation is CATKASGGYNEQFF.